This T cell receptor beta chain was documented in a study of blood T cell repertoires in COVID-19. About the study: T cells, B-cell-depleted T cells, or PBMCs provided the cDNA or gDNA that served as material.

Sequencing was performed with immunoSEQ multiplex PCR; in TCRdb, only in-frame clones are kept and a portion is missing. The sample has hundreds of thousands of clones, more than 75% seen once. The trim removed 4 bases at V and 6 bases at J, leaving 4 bases unmatched. The CDR3 covers 13 residues. The V gene's germline CDR1 is SQVTM and CDR2 ANQGSEA. The sample comprised peripheral blood. The chain combines TRBV29-1 with TRBJ2-1; 9 bases agree with TRBD2. The clonotype originates from a woman in her 30s who had recovered from COVID-19. CDR3 DNA: TGCAGCGTTGGGGGACTAGCCTCCAATGAGCAGTTCTTC. The encoded protein is CSVGGLASNEQFF.